This T cell receptor (beta chain) was found in a study of cytomegalovirus exposure and HLA in healthy donors. Study-wide results and limits: Prior analysis indicated that the majority of TCR beta V segments exhibited productivity approximately 87% or approximately 30% of the time. Among donors in an Asian-associated ancestry cluster, a later analysis reportedly found fewer N-insertions than the approximately 700-donor mean. Later on, an analysis showed TCR association rates differing by HLA locus, with DRB1 the most and HLA-C the fewest.

To note about this clone: Its antigen is undetermined.

With 60 Vbeta and 13 Jbeta primers, the PCR was carried out. Clones were read by immunoSEQ multiplex PCR, and TCRdb kept only the in-frame ones, dropping some. Here the sample spans fewer than 200,000 clones, roughly 80% being singletons. Germline lookup yields CDR1 LNHDA and CDR2 SQIVND (reference sequence). The CDR3 covers 16 residues. V gave up 2 bases and J gave up 6 bases; unmatched junction bases: 6. Unrecorded immune exposure was likely among donors, who were nominally healthy when sampled. The sample consisted of PBMCs. The TCR was taken from a boy aged 10-17 years in good health and CMV-seronegative. The gene calls are TRBV19 and TRBJ2-2; 10 nucleotides match TRBD2. CDR3 nucleotide sequence: TGTGCCAGTAGTATATCGGCTAGCGGGAGAGCCGGGGAGCTGTTTTTT. Translated, it gives CASSISASGRAGELFF.